The 2 T cell receptor beta chains given below trace back to one sample, sequenced in a study of OX40 agonist ivuxolimab in advanced cancers. Receptors were amplified or captured by the immunoSEQ multiplex PCR assay. TCRdb limited this immuneACCESS table to in-frame rearrangements with V and J called. A share of clones is missing; checked studies link under half to unresolved V genes, and the rest is unexplained. This sample is represented by some 44,000 clones; 75% to 90% of them were singletons. 0.38% of the sample belongs to the ten largest clones. The material sequenced was CD4+ or CD8+ T cells sorted from blood, taken in a trial of the OX40 agonist ivuxolimab. The receptors were sampled from an adult with an advanced solid tumor such as melanoma, head and neck, liver or kidney cancer.

This rearrangement joins TRBV28 to TRBJ1-4; 12 bases fit TRBD1. The germline V gene encodes CDR1 MDHEN and CDR2 SYDVKM. CDR3 length equals 16 residues. V lost 7 bases, J lost 7 bases, and 10 bases stayed unmatched. The CDR3 sequence: CASTVPGQGAGEKLFF. CDR3 coding DNA: TGTGCCAGCACCGTCCCGGGACAGGGGGCGGGTGAAAAACTGTTTTTT.

This chain joins TRBV9 and TRBJ2-1, with 12 nucleotides matching TRBD2. Per the germline V gene, CDR1 is SGDLS and CDR2 is YYNGEE. J gave up 8 bases and V 0 bases, and 6 bases lay outside the gene matches. The CDR3 length is 16 residues. The CDR3 loop reads CASSVGLASGGDEQFF. For the CDR3, the DNA is TGTGCCAGCAGCGTAGGGTTAGCTAGCGGGGGGGATGAGCAGTTCTTC.